The clone carrying this TCR beta chain was found many times. Its antigen is not known. The data were taken from a study of identical twins. This CDR3 is 17 amino acids long. Germline CDR1 is SGHTA and CDR2 is FQGNSA. Trimming removed 1 base at V and 1 base at J, with 16 bases between. Healthy Caucasians made up all donors. Unique molecular identifiers were present on cDNA, and template switching added a universal primer site. TCRdb fed the 5' RACE reads into MiXCR, producing one record per CDR3 protein. The sample yields hundreds of thousands of distinct CDR3 sequences, 8.5% to 9.5% seen once. Findings and caveats of the study: Among beta out-of-frame sequences, excess sharing between twins appeared weaker. A cross-sectional statistical analysis, not follow-up of the same donors, supported the conclusions.

These data were also filed under a second study, of yellow fever vaccine responses in identical twins.

The sample comprised PBMCs. The chain recombines TRBV7-2 with TRBJ1-2; a weak D match, TRBD1 (5 bases). This clonotype was obtained from a woman aged 18-29 years in good health. CDR3 sequence (DNA): TGTGCCAGCAGCTTAGTCCCCCAGGGATGGGATAACTATGGCTACACCTTC. Amino acids: CASSLVPQGWDNYGYTF.